This T cell receptor beta chain was profiled in a study of post-analysis software for immune sequencing data. Study-wide context: Relapsing-remitting, secondary progressive and progressive-relapsing forms of multiple sclerosis all featured among disease courses. Study findings and constraints: Co-batched samples clustered tightly together by F measure. In multiple sclerosis, normalized Chao1 diversity was significantly below that of controls. Higher frequency in patients than in controls was seen for roughly five TRBV segments, with TRBV5-6, TRBV5-1 and TRBV20-1 among them.

Every TCR beta cDNA library bore unique molecular identifiers. Input populations of roughly 0.9 to 10 million T cells gave rise to 500,000 to 600,000 cDNA molecules. MiXCR, run by TCRdb on the PCR reads, gives a single entry per CDR3 protein. The sample contains some 800,000 distinct CDR3 sequences, around 46% of which appear only once. Per germline, CDR1 SGDLS and CDR2 YYNGEE. The CDR3 is made up of 15 amino acids. V trimming: 0 bases; J trimming: 3 bases; junction bases outside the gene matches: 3. In the case of this clonotype: The antigen remains undetermined.

This sequence originates from a girl aged 10 to 17 with multiple sclerosis. The genes are TRBV9 and TRBJ2-1; 7 positions agree with TRBD2. Sequenced material: blood. CDR3 loop: CASSVGIAGYNEQFF. As DNA, the CDR3 is TGTGCCAGCAGCGTAGGGATAGCGGGCTACAATGAGCAGTTCTTC.